Listed below are T cell receptor beta chains from one sample, sequenced in a study of a mutant IDH1 vaccine in newly diagnosed glioma. TCRdb's copy holds only in-frame clones and misses some; the assay was immunoSEQ multiplex PCR. The table has under 45,000 clones, around 81% seen once; the top ten hold about 12%. Antigen specificity for these receptors is unknown. The sequences come from PBMCs, collected from a glioma patient whose treatment included an IDH1 peptide vaccine. The receptors here all came from a man in his forties or fifties with glioma. CDR3s include the opening cysteine and the closing phenylalanine or tryptophan. The D gene is left open where the match is weak. Clone size is given for some rows only: seen once, a few or many times, or a class if the clone is expanded.

>TRBD1|NA|TRBJ2-1|TRBV4-1|12
CASSQDRGLQFF
TGCGCCAGCAGCCAAGATAGGGGGCTTCAGTTCTTC
>NA|NA|TRBJ2-1|TRBV5-1|13
CASSPHSDREQFF
TGCGCCAGCAGTCCTCATTCCGACAGGGAGCAGTTCTTC
>TRBD1|NA|TRBJ2-1|TRBV18|14
CASSPSDRGDEQFF
TGTGCCAGCTCACCGTCGGACAGGGGTGATGAGCAGTTCTTC
>NA|NA|TRBJ2-7|TRBV27|16
CASSLVSGGPTYEQYF
TGTGCCAGCAGTTTGGTTAGCGGAGGCCCCACCTACGAGCAGTACTTC
>NA|few|TRBJ1-2|TRBV5-1|13
CASSSGHSYGYTF
TGCGCCAGCAGCTCGGGACACTCCTATGGCTACACCTTC
>NA|once|TRBJ2-2|TRBV6-1|15
CASSEHRGDTGELFF
TGTGCCAGCAGTGAACATCGGGGTGACACCGGGGAGCTGTTTTTT
>TRBD1|NA|TRBJ1-1|TRBV2|15
CASSAGTDVNTEAFF
TGTGCCAGCAGTGCGGGGACAGACGTGAACACTGAAGCTTTCTTT
>NA|NA|TRBJ1-1|TRBV6-1|14
CASSKGGTDTEAFF
TGTGCCAGCAGTAAAGGGGGGACGGACACTGAAGCTTTCTTT
>NA|NA|TRBJ2-1|TRBV7-2|17
CASSLALGLNTYNEQFF
TGTGCCAGCAGCTTGGCTCTTGGGCTTAATACCTACAATGAGCAGTTCTTC
>NA|NA|TRBJ2-5|TRBV5-4|14
CASSPFSAEETQYF
TGTGCCAGCAGCCCGTTCTCAGCCGAAGAGACCCAGTACTTC
>TRBD1|NA|TRBJ2-3|TRBV7-2|14
CASSLNRGADTQYF
TGTGCCAGCAGCTTAAACAGGGGGGCAGATACGCAGTATTTT
>TRBD1|NA|TRBJ1-5|TRBV6-1|14
CASRGTGVNQPQHF
TGTGCCAGCAGGGGTACAGGGGTCAATCAGCCCCAGCATTTT
>TRBD2|NA|TRBJ2-5|TRBV15|14
CATSGGGNQETQYF
TGTGCCACCTCCGGGGGGGGCAACCAAGAGACCCAGTACTTC
>NA|NA|TRBJ2-2|TRBV7-9|12
CASSGFPGELFF
TGTGCCAGCAGCGGCTTCCCCGGGGAGCTGTTTTTT
>NA|NA|TRBJ1-1|TRBV7-9|14
CASSLGGDGTEAFF
TGTGCCAGCAGCTTAGGGGGGGACGGCACTGAAGCTTTCTTT
>NA|once|TRBJ1-2|TRBV6-6|12
CASGIGGYGYTF
TGTGCCAGCGGGATAGGCGGCTATGGCTACACCTTC
>NA|NA|TRBJ2-1|TRBV2|14
CASQNRAQRNEQFF
TGTGCCAGCCAGAACCGGGCCCAACGCAATGAGCAGTTCTTC
>NA|NA|TRBJ1-2|TRBV15|12
CATSKQGFGYTF
TGTGCCACCAGCAAACAGGGTTTCGGCTACACCTTC
>NA|NA|TRBJ1-5|TRBV19|15
CASSIKGYSNQPQHF
TGTGCCAGTAGTATTAAGGGGTATAGCAATCAGCCCCAGCATTTT
>TRBD2|NA|TRBJ2-1|TRBV6-1|18
CASSGTSGEGGSYNEQFF
TGTGCCAGCAGTGGGACTAGCGGGGAGGGGGGCTCCTACAATGAGCAGTTCTTC
>NA|few|TRBJ1-1|TRBV5-4|12
CASSMGDTEAFF
TGTGCCAGCAGCATGGGGGACACTGAAGCTTTCTTT
>NA|once|TRBJ1-1|TRBV25-1|12
CASRNPSSRAFF
TGTGCCAGCAGGAACCCAAGCAGTAGAGCTTTCTTT
>TRBD2|NA|TRBJ2-5|TRBV11-3|17
CASSLGTSGVYQETQYF
TGTGCCAGCAGCTTAGGGACTAGCGGGGTGTACCAAGAGACCCAGTACTTC
>TRBD2|NA|TRBJ2-3|TRBV7-8|20
CASKVGQLRGLAGTTDTQYF
TGTGCCAGCAAAGTAGGACAGTTAAGGGGGCTAGCGGGGACCACAGATACGCAGTATTTT
>NA|NA|TRBJ2-1|TRBV19|17
CASSMGTSGLGYNEQFF
TGTGCCAGTAGTATGGGGACAAGCGGACTCGGTTACAATGAGCAGTTCTTC
>NA|NA|TRBJ2-7|TRBV6-6|13
CASSYRVPNEQYF
TGTGCCAGCAGCTACCGGGTACCAAACGAGCAGTACTTC
>NA|once|TRBJ2-3|TRBV9|16
CASSPFLAGSGDTQYF
TGTGCCAGCAGCCCCTTCCTCGCCGGGTCGGGAGATACGCAGTATTTT
>NA|NA|TRBJ2-7|TRBV2|12
CASSEYPYEQYF
TGTGCCAGCAGTGAATACCCCTACGAGCAGTACTTC
>TRBD2|NA|TRBJ2-3|TRBV11-3|14
CASSRAGASDTQYF
TGTGCCAGCAGCCGAGCGGGGGCATCAGATACGCAGTATTTT
>NA|NA|TRBJ2-3|TRBV29-1|14
CSVENRRGADTQYF
TGCAGCGTTGAAAATCGAAGGGGGGCAGATACGCAGTATTTT
>TRBD1|NA|TRBJ1-1|TRBV10-3|14
CAISGTGGNTEAFF
TGTGCCATCAGTGGGACAGGGGGGAACACTGAAGCTTTCTTT
>TRBD1|NA|TRBJ2-2|TRBV11-3|15
CASSLAGQGSGELFF
TGTGCCAGCAGCTTAGCGGGACAGGGATCCGGGGAGCTGTTTTTT
>NA|NA|TRBJ2-5|TRBV7-9|13
CASSLNRGETQYF
TGTGCCAGCAGCTTAAATAGAGGCGAGACCCAGTACTTC